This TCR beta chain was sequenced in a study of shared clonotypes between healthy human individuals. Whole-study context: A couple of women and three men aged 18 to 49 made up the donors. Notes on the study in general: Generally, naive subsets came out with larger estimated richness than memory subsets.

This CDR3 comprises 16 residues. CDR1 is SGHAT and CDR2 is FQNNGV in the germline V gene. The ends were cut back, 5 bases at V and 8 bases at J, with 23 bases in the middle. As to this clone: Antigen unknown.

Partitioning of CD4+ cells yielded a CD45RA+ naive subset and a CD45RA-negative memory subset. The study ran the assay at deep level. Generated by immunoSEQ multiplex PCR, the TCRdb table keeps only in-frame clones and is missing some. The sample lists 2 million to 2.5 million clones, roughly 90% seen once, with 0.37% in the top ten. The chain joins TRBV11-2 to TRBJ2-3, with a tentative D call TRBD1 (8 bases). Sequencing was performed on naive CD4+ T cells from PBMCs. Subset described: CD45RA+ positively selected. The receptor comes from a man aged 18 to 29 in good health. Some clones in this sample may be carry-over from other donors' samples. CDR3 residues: CASSQIGQGLLGTQYF. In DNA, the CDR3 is TGTGCCAGCAGCCAAATCGGACAGGGACTATTAGGTACGCAGTATTTT.